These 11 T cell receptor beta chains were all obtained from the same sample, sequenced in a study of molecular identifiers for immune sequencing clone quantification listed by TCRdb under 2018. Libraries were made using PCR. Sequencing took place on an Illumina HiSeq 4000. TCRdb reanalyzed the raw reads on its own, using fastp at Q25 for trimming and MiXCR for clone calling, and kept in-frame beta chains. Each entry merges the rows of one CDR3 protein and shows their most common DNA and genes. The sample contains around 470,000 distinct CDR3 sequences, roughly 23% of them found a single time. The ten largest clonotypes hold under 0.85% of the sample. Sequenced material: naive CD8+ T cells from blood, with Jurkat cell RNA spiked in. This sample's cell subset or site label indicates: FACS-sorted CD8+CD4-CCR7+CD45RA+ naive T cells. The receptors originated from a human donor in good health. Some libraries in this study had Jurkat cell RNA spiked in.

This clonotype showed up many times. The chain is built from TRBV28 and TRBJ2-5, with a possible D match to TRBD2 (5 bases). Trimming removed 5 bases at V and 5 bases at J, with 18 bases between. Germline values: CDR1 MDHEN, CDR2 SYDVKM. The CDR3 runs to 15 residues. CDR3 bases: TGTGCCAGCAGTCGCGACTACTCTAGTTCGGAGACCCAGTACTTC. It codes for CASSRDYSSSETQYF.

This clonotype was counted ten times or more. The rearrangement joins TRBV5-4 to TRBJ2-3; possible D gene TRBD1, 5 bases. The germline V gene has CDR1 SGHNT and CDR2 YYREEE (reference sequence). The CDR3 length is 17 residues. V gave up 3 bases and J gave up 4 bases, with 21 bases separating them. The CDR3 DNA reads TGTGCCAGCAGCTCCCCCTTCAGGGATCCCCTCCCAGATACGCAGTATTTT. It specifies CASSSPFRDPLPDTQYF.

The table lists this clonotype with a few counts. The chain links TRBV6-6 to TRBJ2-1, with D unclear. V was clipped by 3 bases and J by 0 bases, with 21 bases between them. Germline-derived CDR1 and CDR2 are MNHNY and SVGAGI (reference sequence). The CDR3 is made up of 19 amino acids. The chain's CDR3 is CASSYSLVGARSSYNEQFF. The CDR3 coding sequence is TGTGCCAGCAGTTATAGTCTCGTCGGCGCCAGGAGCTCCTACAATGAGCAGTTCTTC.

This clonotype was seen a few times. The CDR3, as DNA: TGTGCCAGTCTAAGGACAGGGGGCAATGAGCAGTTCTTC. This encodes CASLRTGGNEQFF. The J gene is TRBJ2-1, the V gene TRBV19, with 10 bases fitting TRBD1. Germline V gives CDR1 LNHDA, CDR2 SQIVND (reference sequence). This CDR3 comprises 13 residues. Trimming took 8 bases from V and 6 from J; bases not matched to a gene: 4.

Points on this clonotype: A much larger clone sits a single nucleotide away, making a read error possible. CDR3 in amino acids: CASSRGRTEWGQYF. For the CDR3, the DNA is TGCGCCAGCAGCCGAGGGAGGACTGAGTGGGGCCAGTACTTC. This chain links TRBV4-3 with TRBJ2-7; TRBD2 is a possible D gene (6 bases). Germline loops: CDR1 LGHNA, CDR2 YSLEER. V lost 4 bases to trimming and J lost 10 bases, with 20 bases between them. This CDR3 spans 14 amino acids.

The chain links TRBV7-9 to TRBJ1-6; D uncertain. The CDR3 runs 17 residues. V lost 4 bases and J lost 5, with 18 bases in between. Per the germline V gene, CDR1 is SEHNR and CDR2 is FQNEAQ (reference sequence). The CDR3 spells CASSSSLLLGDNSPLHF. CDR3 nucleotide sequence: TGTGCCAGCAGCTCCTCCTTACTGCTAGGTGATAATTCACCCCTCCACTTT. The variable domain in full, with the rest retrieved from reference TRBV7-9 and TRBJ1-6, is DTGVSQNPRHKITKRGQNVTFRCDPISEHNRLYWYRQTLGQGPEFLTYFQNEAQLEKSRLLSDRFSAERPKGSFSTLEIQRTEQGDSAMYLCASSSSLLLGDNSPLHFGNGTRLTVT.

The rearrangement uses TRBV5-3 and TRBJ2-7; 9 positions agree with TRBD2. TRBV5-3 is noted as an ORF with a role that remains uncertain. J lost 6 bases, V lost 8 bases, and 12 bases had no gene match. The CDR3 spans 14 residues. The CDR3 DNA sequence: TGTGCCAGCAGCGCGGGGGGGGCTCAAGGCGAGCAGTACTTC. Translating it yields CASSAGGAQGEQYF.

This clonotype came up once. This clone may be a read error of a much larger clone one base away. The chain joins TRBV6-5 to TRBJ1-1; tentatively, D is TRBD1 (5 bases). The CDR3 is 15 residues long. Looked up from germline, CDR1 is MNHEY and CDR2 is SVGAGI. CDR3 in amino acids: CATSYSLQGNTEAFF. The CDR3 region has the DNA TGTGCCACCAGTTACTCGCTGCAGGGAAACACTGAAGCTTTCTTT.

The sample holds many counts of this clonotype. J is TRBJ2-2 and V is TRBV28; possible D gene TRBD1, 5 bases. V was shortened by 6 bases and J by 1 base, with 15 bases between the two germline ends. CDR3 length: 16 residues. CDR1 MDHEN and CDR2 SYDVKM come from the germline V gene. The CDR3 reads CASRRRQPGNTGELFF. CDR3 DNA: TGTGCCAGCAGGCGAAGACAGCCGGGGAACACCGGGGAGCTGTTTTTT.

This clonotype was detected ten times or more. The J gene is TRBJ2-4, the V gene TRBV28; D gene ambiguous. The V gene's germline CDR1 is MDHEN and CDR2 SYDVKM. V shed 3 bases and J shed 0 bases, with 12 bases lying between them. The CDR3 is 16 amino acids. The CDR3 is CASSFEAALAKNIQYF. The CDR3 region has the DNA TGTGCCAGCAGTTTTGAGGCCGCGCTAGCCAAAAACATTCAGTACTTC.

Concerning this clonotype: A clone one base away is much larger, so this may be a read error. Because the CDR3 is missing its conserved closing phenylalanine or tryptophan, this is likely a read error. The CDR3 protein is CAWSMSVSREQYL. Written as DNA, the CDR3 is TGTGCCTGGAGTATGTCAGTATCGCGCGAGCAGTACCTC. V usage is TRBV30 and J usage is TRBJ2-7, with D unresolved. V shed 2 bases and J shed 6 bases, with 14 bases lying between them. Germline V gene data show CDR1 as GTSNPN and CDR2 as SVGIG (reference sequence). The CDR3 runs 13 residues.